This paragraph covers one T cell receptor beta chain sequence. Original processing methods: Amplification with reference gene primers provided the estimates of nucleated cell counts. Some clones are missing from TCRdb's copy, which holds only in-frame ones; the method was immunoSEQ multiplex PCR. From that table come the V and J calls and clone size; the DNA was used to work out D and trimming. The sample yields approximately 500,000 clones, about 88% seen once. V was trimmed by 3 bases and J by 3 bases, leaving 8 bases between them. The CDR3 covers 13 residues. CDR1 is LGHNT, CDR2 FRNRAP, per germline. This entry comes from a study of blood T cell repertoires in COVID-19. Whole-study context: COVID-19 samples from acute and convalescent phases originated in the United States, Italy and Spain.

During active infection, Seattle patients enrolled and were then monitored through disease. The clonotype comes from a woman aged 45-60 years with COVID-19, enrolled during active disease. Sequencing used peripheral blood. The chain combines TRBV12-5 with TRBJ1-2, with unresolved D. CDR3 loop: CASGLGSHYGYTF. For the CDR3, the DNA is TGTGCTAGTGGTTTAGGGAGTCACTATGGCTACACCTTC.